This T cell receptor (beta chain) originates from a study of T cell changes during pregnancy in multiple sclerosis. The assay was immunoSEQ multiplex PCR, and TCRdb's table has in-frame clones only and misses some. The table records tens of thousands of clones, roughly nine tenths of them present only once. Germline CDR1 reads SGHAT; CDR2 reads FQNNGV. The CDR3 runs to 13 residues. V shed 5 bases, J shed 1 base, and the junction held 1 base outside the gene matches. This clonotype originated in a female donor with multiple sclerosis, enrolled in a pregnancy study. This sequence joins TRBV11-2 and TRBJ1-1, with TRBD1 matching over 7 bases. The input for sequencing was peripheral blood, taken in the second trimester of pregnancy. CDR3 sequence (DNA): TGTGCCAGCAGCCAGGGGGAGAACACTGAAGCTTTCTTT. As protein: CASSQGENTEAFF.